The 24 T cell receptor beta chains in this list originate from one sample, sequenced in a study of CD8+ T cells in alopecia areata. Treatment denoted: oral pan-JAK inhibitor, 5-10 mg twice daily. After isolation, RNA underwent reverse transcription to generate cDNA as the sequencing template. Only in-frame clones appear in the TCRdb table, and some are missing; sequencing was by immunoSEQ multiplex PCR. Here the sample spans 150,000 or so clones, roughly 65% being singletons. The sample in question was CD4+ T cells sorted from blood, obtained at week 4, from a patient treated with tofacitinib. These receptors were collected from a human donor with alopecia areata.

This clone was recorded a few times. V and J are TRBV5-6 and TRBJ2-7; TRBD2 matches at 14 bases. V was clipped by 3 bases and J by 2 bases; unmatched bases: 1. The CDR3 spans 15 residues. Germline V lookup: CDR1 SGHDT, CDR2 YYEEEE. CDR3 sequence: CASSWGLAGAYEQYF. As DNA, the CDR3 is TGTGCCAGCAGCTGGGGACTAGCGGGGGCCTACGAGCAGTACTTC.

The CDR3: CASSLSRNTEAFF. CDR3 sequence (DNA): TGTGCCAGCAGTTTATCGAGGAACACTGAAGCTTTCTTT. The chain uses TRBV27 and TRBJ1-1; D unresolved. Germline CDR1 MNHEY, CDR2 SMNVEV (reference sequence). V was clipped by 0 bases and J by 1 base, with 3 bases between them. The CDR3 sequence is 13 residues long.

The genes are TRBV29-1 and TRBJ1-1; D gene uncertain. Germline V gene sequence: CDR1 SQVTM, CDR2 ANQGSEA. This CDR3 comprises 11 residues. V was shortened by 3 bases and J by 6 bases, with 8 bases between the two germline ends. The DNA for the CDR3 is TGCAGCGTTGATTTAACCCCTGAAGCTTTCTTT. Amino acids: CSVDLTPEAFF.

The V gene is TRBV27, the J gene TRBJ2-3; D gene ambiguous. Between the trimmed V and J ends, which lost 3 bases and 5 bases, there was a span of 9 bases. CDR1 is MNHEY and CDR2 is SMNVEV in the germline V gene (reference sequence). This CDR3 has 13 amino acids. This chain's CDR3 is CASSFQLRDTQYF. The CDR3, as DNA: TGTGCCAGCAGTTTCCAGCTCAGAGATACGCAGTATTTT.

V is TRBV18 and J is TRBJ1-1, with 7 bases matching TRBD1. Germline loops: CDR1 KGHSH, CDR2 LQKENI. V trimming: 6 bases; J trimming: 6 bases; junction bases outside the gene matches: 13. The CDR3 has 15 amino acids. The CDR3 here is CASSSKGGGAAEAFF. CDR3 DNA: TGTGCCAGCTCCAGCAAGGGAGGGGGCGCGGCTGAAGCTTTCTTT.

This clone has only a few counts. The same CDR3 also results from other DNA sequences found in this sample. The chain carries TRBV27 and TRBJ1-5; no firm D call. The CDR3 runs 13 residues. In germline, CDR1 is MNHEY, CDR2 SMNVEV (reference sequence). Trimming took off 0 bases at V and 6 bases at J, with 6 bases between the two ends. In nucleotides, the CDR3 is TGTGCCAGCAGTTTATCGGAGGGTCAGCCCCAGCATTTT. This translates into CASSLSEGQPQHF.

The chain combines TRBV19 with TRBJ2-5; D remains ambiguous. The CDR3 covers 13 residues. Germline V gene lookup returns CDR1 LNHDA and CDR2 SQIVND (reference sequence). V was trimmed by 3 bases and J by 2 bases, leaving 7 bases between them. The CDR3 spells CASSISVQETQYF. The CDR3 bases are TGTGCCAGTAGTATCAGCGTGCAAGAGACCCAGTACTTC.

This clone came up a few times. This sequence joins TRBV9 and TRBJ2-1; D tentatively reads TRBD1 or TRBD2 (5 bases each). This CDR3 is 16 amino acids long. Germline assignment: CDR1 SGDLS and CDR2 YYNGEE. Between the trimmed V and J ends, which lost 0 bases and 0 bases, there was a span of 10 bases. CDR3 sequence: CASSVAGTTSYNEQFF. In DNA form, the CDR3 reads TGTGCCAGCAGCGTAGCTGGGACGACCTCCTACAATGAGCAGTTCTTC. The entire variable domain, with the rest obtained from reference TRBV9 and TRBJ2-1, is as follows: DSGVTQTPKHLITATGQRVTLRCSPRSGDLSVYWYQQSLDQGLQFLIQYYNGEERAKGNILERFSAQQFPDLHSELNLSSLELGDSALYFCASSVAGTTSYNEQFFGPGTRLTVL.

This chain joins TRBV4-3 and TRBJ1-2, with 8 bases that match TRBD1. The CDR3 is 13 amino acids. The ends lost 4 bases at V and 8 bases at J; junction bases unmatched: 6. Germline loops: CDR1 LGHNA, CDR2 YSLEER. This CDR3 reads CASSLRTGSGYTF. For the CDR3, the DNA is TGCGCCAGCAGCCTTCGGACAGGGAGCGGCTACACCTTC.

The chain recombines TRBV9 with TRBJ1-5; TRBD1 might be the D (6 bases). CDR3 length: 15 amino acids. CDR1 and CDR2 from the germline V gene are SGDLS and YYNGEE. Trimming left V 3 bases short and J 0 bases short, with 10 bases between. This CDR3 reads CASSANRDSNQPQHF. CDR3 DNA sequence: TGTGCCAGCAGCGCCAACAGGGATAGCAATCAGCCCCAGCATTTT.

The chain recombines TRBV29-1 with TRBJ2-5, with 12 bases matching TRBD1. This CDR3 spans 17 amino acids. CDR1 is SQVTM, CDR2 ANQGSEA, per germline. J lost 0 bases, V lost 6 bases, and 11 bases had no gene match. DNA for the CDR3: TGCAGCGTCCAAGGGACAGGGGGCGCCGGTCACCAAGAGACCCAGTACTTC. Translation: CSVQGTGGAGHQETQYF.

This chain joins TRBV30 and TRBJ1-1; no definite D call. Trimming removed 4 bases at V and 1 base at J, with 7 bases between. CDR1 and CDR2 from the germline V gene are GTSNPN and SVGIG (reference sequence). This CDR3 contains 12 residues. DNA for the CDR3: TGTGCCTGGACCAAGGAGAACACTGAAGCTTTCTTT. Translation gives CAWTKENTEAFF.

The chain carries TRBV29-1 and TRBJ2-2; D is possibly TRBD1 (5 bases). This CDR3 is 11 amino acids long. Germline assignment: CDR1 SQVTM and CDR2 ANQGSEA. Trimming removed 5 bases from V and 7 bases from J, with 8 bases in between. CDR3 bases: TGCAGCGTTAGGGGTGGCGGGGAGCTGTTTTTT. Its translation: CSVRGGGELFF.

This chain's CDR3 is CASSYSGGGPTDTQYF. The CDR3 region has the DNA TGTGCCAGCAGTTACTCGGGCGGGGGTCCCACAGATACGCAGTATTTT. This sequence joins TRBV6-5 and TRBJ2-3; 7 bases align to TRBD2. CDR1 is MNHEY, CDR2 SVGAGI, per germline. Trimming took 0 bases from V and 2 from J; bases not matched to a gene: 5. The CDR3 totals 16 residues.

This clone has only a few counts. The CDR3 is CASSPPRGNEKLFF. CDR3 nucleotide sequence: TGTGCCAGCTCACCACCCCGAGGGAATGAAAAACTGTTTTTT. The genes are TRBV18 and TRBJ1-4; D is ambiguous. Germline CDR1 is KGHSH and CDR2 is LQKENI. V lost 0 bases and J lost 5, with 7 bases in between. This CDR3 comprises 14 residues.

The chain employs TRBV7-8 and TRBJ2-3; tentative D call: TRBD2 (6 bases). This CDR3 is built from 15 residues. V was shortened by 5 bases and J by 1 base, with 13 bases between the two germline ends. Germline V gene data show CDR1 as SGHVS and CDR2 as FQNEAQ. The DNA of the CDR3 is TGTGCCAGCAGCGGTTGGCGGGGCGGCACAGATACGCAGTATTTT. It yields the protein CASSGWRGGTDTQYF.

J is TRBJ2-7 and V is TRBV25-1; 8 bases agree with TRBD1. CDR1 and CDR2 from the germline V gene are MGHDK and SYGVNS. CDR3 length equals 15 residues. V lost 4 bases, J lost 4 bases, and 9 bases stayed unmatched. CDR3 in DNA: TGTGCCAGCAGTGGACGGCACGGGACAGGATACGAGCAGTACTTC. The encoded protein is CASSGRHGTGYEQYF.

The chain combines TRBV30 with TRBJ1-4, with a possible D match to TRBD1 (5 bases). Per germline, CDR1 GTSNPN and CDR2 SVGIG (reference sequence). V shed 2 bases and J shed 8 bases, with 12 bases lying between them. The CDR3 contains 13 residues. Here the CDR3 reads CAWSWGRKEKLFF. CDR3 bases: TGTGCCTGGAGTTGGGGCAGGAAAGAAAAACTGTTTTTT. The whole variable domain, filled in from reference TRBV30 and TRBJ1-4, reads SQTIHQWPATLVQPVGSPLSLECTVEGTSNPNLYWYRQAAGRGLQLLFYSVGIGQISSEVPQNLSASRPQDRQFILSSKKLLLSDSGFYLCAWSWGRKEKLFFGSGTQLSVL.

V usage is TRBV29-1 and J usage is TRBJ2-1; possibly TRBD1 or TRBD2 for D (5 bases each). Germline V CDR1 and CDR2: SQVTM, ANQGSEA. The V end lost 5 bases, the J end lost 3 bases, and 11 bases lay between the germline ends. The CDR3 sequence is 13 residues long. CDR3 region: CSVRDGLYNEQFF. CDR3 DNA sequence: TGCAGCGTTCGGGACGGACTCTACAATGAGCAGTTCTTC.

The CDR3 sequence: CASSLSGSHYGYTF. In DNA form, the CDR3 reads TGTGCCAGCAGCTTGTCAGGGTCCCACTATGGCTACACCTTC. V is TRBV5-4 and J is TRBJ1-2, with D perhaps TRBD1 (5 bases). The germline V gene encodes CDR1 SGHNT and CDR2 YYREEE (reference sequence). The CDR3 totals 14 residues. V was trimmed by 1 base and J by 3 bases, leaving 10 bases between them.

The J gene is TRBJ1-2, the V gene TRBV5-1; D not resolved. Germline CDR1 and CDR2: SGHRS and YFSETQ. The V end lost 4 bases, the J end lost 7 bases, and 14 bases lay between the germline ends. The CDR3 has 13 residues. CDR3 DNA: TGCGCCAGCAGCAGGCGGGCCGAGTCTGGCTACACCTTC. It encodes CASSRRAESGYTF.

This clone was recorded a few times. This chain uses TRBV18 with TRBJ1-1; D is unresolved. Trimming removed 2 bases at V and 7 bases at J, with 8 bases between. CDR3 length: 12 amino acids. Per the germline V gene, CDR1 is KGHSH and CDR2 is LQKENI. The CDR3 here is CASSPLPGEAFF. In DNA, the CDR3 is TGTGCCAGCTCACCATTGCCCGGTGAAGCTTTCTTT. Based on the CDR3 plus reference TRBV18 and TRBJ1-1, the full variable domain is NAGVMQNPRHLVRRRGQEARLRCSPMKGHSHVYWYRQLPEEGLKFMVYLQKENIIDESGMPKERFSAEFPKEGPSILRIQQVVRGDSAAYFCASSPLPGEAFFGQGTRLTVV.

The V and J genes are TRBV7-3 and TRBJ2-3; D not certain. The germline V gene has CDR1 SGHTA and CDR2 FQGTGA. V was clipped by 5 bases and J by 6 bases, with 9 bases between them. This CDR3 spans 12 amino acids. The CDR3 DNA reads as TGTGCCAGCAGCGAATCAGGCGATACGCAGTATTTT. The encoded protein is CASSESGDTQYF.

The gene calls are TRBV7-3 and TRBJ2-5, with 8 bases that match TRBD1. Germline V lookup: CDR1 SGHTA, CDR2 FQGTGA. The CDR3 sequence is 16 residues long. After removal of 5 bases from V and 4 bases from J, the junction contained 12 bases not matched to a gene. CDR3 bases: TGTGCCAGCAGCCCGTCGCGGGCAGGGGGCGTAGAGACCCAGTACTTC. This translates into CASSPSRAGGVETQYF. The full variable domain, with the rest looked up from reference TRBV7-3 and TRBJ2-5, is GAGVSQTPSNKVTEKGKYVELRCDPISGHTALYWYRQSLGQGPEFLIYFQGTGAADDSGLPNDRFFAVRPEGSVSTLKIQRTERGDSAVYLCASSPSRAGGVETQYFGPGTRLLVL.